This TCR beta chain originates from a study of cytomegalovirus exposure and HLA in healthy donors. Germline assignment: CDR1 MGHRA and CDR2 YSYEKL. This CDR3 is 15 amino acids long. V trimming: 5 bases; J trimming: 6 bases; junction bases outside the gene matches: 8. Overall study findings and caveats: Fewer N-insertions than the approximately 700-donor mean were reportedly shown by an Asian-associated ancestry cluster in a later analysis. Some V segments could not be told apart, so they were left out, TRBV6-2 and TRBV6-3 among them. One cluster of highly shared sequence variants probably arose as a sequencing artifact.

Amplification used 60 Vbeta primers and 13 Jbeta primers. Authors' data handling: In a later analysis, of 80 million or so unique beta chains, some 10 million appeared in at least two donors. Produced via immunoSEQ multiplex PCR; TCRdb's table is partial and in-frame only. V and J calls and clone size follow that table, whereas D and trimming were derived from the DNA. This repertoire shows approximately 200,000 clones, 65% to 85% found once; its top ten account for 1.5% to 2%. This clone occurred a few times. Antigen specificity is unknown. Material for sequencing was PBMCs. The chain carries TRBV4-1 and TRBJ2-1, with TRBD1 identical over 9 bases. The source of this sequence is a woman under 30 in good health and CMV-seronegative. The CDR3 region is CASSRQGGLGNEQFF. The CDR3 coding sequence is TGCGCCAGCAGCAGACAGGGGGGATTGGGCAATGAGCAGTTCTTC.